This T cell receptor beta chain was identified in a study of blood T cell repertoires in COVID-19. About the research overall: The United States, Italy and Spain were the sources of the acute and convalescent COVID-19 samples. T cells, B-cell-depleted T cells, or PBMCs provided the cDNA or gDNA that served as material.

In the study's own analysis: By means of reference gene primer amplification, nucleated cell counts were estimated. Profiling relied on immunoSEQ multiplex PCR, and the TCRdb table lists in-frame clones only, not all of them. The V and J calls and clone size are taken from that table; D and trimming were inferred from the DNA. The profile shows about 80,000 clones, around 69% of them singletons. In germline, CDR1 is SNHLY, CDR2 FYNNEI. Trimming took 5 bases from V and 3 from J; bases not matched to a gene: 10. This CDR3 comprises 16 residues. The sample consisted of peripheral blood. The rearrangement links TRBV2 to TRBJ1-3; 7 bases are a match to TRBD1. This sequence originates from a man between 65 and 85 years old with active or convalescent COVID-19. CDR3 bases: TGTGCCAGCAGTAAAAGTGATAGGACAGGTGGAAACACCATATATTTT. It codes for CASSKSDRTGGNTIYF.